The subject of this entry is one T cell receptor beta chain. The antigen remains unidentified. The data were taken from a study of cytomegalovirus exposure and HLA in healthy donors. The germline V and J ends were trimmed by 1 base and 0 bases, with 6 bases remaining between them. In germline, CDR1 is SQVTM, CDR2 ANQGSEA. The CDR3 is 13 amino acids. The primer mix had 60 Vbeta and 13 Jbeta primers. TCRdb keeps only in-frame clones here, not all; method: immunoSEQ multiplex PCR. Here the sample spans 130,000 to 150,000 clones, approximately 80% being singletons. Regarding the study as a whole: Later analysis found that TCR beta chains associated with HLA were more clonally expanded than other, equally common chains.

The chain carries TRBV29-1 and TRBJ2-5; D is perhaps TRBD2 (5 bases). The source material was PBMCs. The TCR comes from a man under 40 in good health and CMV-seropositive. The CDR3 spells CSVEGGYQETQYF. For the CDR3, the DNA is TGCAGCGTTGAAGGCGGGTACCAAGAGACCCAGTACTTC.